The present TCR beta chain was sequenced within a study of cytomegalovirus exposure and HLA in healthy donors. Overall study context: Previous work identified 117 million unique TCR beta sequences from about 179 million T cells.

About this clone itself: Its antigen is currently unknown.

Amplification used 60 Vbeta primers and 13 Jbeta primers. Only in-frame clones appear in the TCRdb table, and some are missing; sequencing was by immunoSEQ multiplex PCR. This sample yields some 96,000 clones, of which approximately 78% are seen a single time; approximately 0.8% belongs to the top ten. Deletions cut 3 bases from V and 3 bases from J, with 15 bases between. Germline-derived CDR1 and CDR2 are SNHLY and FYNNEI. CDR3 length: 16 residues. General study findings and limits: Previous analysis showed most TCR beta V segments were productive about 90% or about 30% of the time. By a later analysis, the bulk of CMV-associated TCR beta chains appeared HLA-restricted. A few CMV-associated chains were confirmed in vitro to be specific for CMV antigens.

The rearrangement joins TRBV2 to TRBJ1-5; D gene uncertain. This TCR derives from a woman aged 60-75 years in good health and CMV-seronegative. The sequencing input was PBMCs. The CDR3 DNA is TGTGCCAGCAGTGACTTACCATCCGGGGACAATCAGCCCCAGCATTTT. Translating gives CASSDLPSGDNQPQHF.